This is a list of T cell receptor beta chains from one sample in a study of T-cell reconstitution after alpha-beta-depleted transplantation in children. MiXCR, applied by TCRdb to the PCR reads, yields one record per CDR3 protein. The sample has more than 400,000 distinct CDR3 sequences; around two fifths are singletons. Sequencing was performed on PBMCs, taken before TCRalphabeta/CD19-depleted stem cell transplant. All receptors come from a girl aged 2-10 years with aplastic anemia, due to receive a stem cell transplant. The CDR3 runs from the conserved cysteine through the conserved F or W. Each record gives: J gene, CDR3 length, V gene, clone size, CDR3 protein. Clone sizes are given selectively: once, few, many, or a class where the clone is expanded.

TRBJ1-1	14	TRBV7-6	once	CASSPPGGDTEAFF
TRBJ2-7	12	TRBV28	many	CASSLWRGEQYF
TRBJ1-2	14	TRBV28	.	CASDSGGGYYGYTF
TRBJ1-3	16	TRBV29-1	few	CSARDRGSNSGNTIYF
TRBJ2-7	16	TRBV18	.	CASSPPTGAVGYEQYF
TRBJ2-5	14	TRBV9	.	CASSNGLAEETQYF
TRBJ2-7	12	TRBV20-1	many	CSSPDPSYEQYF
TRBJ1-5	12	TRBV20-1	few	CSAWTGSQPQHF
TRBJ2-5	14	TRBV20-1	.	CSARGLGVQETQYF
TRBJ2-7	13	TRBV29-1	.	CSVGGYGSYEQYF
TRBJ2-3	15	TRBV11-2	.	CASSSRGVSTDTQYF
TRBJ2-1	11	TRBV28	.	CASSFDGEQFF
TRBJ2-1	14	TRBV20-1	.	CSALPGQGNNEQFF
TRBJ2-3	15	TRBV6-1	.	CASSDIAGARDTQYF
TRBJ2-7	15	TRBV20-1	few	CSAPGPPQGPYEQYF
TRBJ1-2	15	TRBV3-1	few	CASTTTGRGVYGYTF
TRBJ2-5	18	TRBV5-1	.	CASSGWGAPKGEGETQYF
TRBJ1-1	16	TRBV5-1	few	CASSLSGPGQGAQAFF
TRBJ2-2	16	TRBV4-1	.	CASSQGPPGNTGELFF
TRBJ1-1	14	TRBV18	few	CASSPSDRGPEAFF
TRBJ2-7	15	TRBV5-1	few	CASSSPGTGVREQYF
TRBJ2-7	13	TRBV20-1	few	CSARDRHSYEQYF
TRBJ2-5	12	TRBV15	.	CATSSTGGRLYF
TRBJ2-7	14	TRBV20-1	many	CSARDPSGIDEQYF
TRBJ2-3	16	TRBV5-1	many	CASSFISGTSTDTQYF
TRBJ2-3	16	TRBV20-1	.	CSAERGRILGTDTQYF
TRBJ2-7	16	TRBV20-1	few	CSARGASALSTGEQYF
TRBJ2-5	12	TRBV18	.	CASSQKEGTQYF
TRBJ2-1	15	TRBV12-3/TRBV12-4	.	CASSPRTHGYNEQFF
TRBJ2-4	12	TRBV5-6	.	CASSGKPGGQYF
TRBJ2-7	16	TRBV7-6	.	CASTPGGTRGTYEQYF
TRBJ2-7	17	TRBV7-9	few	CASSSPGLEFATYEQYF
TRBJ1-2	15	TRBV3-1	few	CASSPRARDGYGYTF
TRBJ2-7	17	TRBV20-1	.	CRAPGLAGAEGVYEQYF
TRBJ2-3	12	TRBV20-1	.	CSARAGADTQYF
TRBJ2-1	17	TRBV12-3/TRBV12-4	once	CASSLLASGRRAHEQFF
TRBJ2-7	13	TRBV20-1	few	CSARIGSSYEQYF
TRBJ2-7	15	TRBV27	.	CASSIKGQGTYEQYF
TRBJ2-1	14	TRBV20-1	few	CSASGGRSYNEQFF
TRBJ2-7	13	TRBV20-1	.	CSARGTGPYEQYF
TRBJ1-1	17	TRBV20-1	many	CSARERGVRGLFIEAFF